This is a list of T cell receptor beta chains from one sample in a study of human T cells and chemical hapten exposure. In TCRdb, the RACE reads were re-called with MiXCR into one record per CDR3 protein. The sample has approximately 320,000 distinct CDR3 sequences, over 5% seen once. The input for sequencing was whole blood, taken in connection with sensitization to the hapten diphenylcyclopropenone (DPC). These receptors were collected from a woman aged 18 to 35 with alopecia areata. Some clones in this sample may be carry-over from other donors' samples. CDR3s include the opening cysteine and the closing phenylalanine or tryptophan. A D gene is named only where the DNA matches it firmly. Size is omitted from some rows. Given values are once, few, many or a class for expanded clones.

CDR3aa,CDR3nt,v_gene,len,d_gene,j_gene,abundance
CSGIDRGNQPQHF,TGCAGTGGAATCGACAGGGGCAATCAGCCCCAGCATTTT,TRBV20-1,13,TRBD1,TRBJ1-5,many
CASSRDRGLNDSPLHF,TGCGCCAGCAGCCGAGACAGGGGGCTTAACGATTCACCCCTCCACTTT,TRBV4-1,16,TRBD1,TRBJ1-6,many
CASSLQGRGYTF,TGTGCCAGCTCCCTACAGGGGAGAGGCTACACCTTC,TRBV2,12,TRBD1,TRBJ1-2,many
CASSPAVQGYEQYF,TGCGCCAGCAGCCCGGCCGTACAGGGCTACGAGCAGTACTTC,TRBV4-3,14,NA,TRBJ2-7,few
CASSLRNGEPTGELFF,TGTGCCAGCAGCCTCCGGAACGGGGAACCCACCGGGGAGCTGTTTTTT,TRBV2,16,NA,TRBJ2-2,few
CASSQTMELAGETQYF,TGTGCCAGCAGCCAAACCATGGAACTAGCGGGGGAGACCCAGTACTTC,TRBV14,16,TRBD2,TRBJ2-5,few
CSAREGSSNQGWQPQHF,TGCAGTGCTAGAGAGGGCTCCTCGAATCAGGGGTGGCAGCCCCAGCATTTT,TRBV20-1,17,NA,TRBJ1-5,many
CASRQDLTNTEAFF,TGTGCCAGCAGACAGGACCTAACGAACACTGAAGCTTTCTTT,TRBV12-3/TRBV12-4,14,NA,TRBJ1-1,many
CASSYGGGPRETQYF,TGTGCCAGCAGTTACGGCGGGGGCCCAAGGGAGACCCAGTACTTC,TRBV12-3/TRBV12-4,15,NA,TRBJ2-5,NA
CASISGSEGTDTQYF,TGTGCCAGCATATCAGGGAGTGAGGGCACAGATACGCAGTATTTT,TRBV7-9,15,NA,TRBJ2-3,few
CASSAQGARVIAEAFF,TGTGCCAGCAGCGCACAGGGGGCGCGAGTTATCGCTGAAGCTTTCTTT,TRBV12-3/TRBV12-4,16,TRBD1,TRBJ1-1,few
CASSRAWQEAYGYTF,TGTGCCAGCAGCCGTGCCTGGCAGGAAGCCTATGGCTACACCTTC,TRBV7-2,15,NA,TRBJ1-2,many
CASAGRPDTQYF,TGCGCCAGCGCGGGGCGCCCAGATACGCAGTATTTT,TRBV5-1,12,NA,TRBJ2-3,once
CASSSGARAGYEQYF,TGTGCCAGCAGCTCGGGAGCGCGGGCCGGTTACGAGCAGTACTTC,TRBV7-6,15,NA,TRBJ2-7,many
CASSFRGAGEQYF,TGTGCCAGCAGTTTCCGGGGGGCGGGGGAGCAGTACTTC,TRBV12-3/TRBV12-4,13,NA,TRBJ2-7,many
CATSPTWTGNTGELFF,TGTGCCACCAGCCCTACCTGGACAGGGAACACCGGGGAGCTGTTTTTT,TRBV15,16,TRBD1,TRBJ2-2,few
CSVETSTDTQYF,TGCAGCGTGGAGACTAGCACAGATACGCAGTATTTT,TRBV29-1,12,NA,TRBJ2-3,many
CASSQGGNTGELFF,TGTGCCAGCAGCCAGGGAGGGAACACCGGGGAGCTGTTTTTT,TRBV7-9,14,NA,TRBJ2-2,many
CSVESAHSYEQYF,TGCAGCGTTGAGAGTGCCCACTCCTACGAGCAGTACTTC,TRBV29-1,13,NA,TRBJ2-7,many
CASSQDRAELETQYF,TGTGCCAGCAGCCAAGATCGGGCAGAATTAGAGACCCAGTACTTC,TRBV4-2,15,NA,TRBJ2-5,many
CSVDATDQETQYF,TGCAGCGTTGATGCGACAGACCAAGAGACCCAGTACTTC,TRBV29-1,13,NA,TRBJ2-5,many
CASSYNWASNQPQHF,TGCGCCAGCAGCTATAACTGGGCGAGCAATCAGCCCCAGCATTTT,TRBV4-1,15,NA,TRBJ1-5,NA
CSATTGFEGSYNSPLHF,TGCAGTGCTACGACAGGGTTCGAAGGCTCCTATAATTCACCCCTCCACTTT,TRBV20-1,17,TRBD1,TRBJ1-6,NA
CASSDSGGAGANVLTF,TGTGCCAGCAGCGACTCAGGAGGCGCTGGGGCCAACGTCCTGACTTTC,TRBV6-4,16,NA,TRBJ2-6,many
CASSVLHPNTGELFF,TGTGCCAGTTCGGTACTCCATCCGAACACCGGGGAGCTGTTTTTT,TRBV25-1,15,NA,TRBJ2-2,NA
CASSPLGGRYGYTF,TGTGCCAGCAGCCCCCTCGGGGGTCGCTATGGCTACACCTTC,TRBV28,14,NA,TRBJ1-2,few
CSVGDGQGHTEAFF,TGCAGCGTTGGGGACGGACAGGGACACACTGAAGCTTTCTTT,TRBV29-1,14,TRBD1,TRBJ1-1,few
CASSLRRRTGDGYTF,TGTGCCAGCAGCTTACGGAGACGGACAGGGGATGGCTACACCTTC,TRBV7-2,15,TRBD1,TRBJ1-2,few
CAISDESTGHYGYTF,TGTGCCATCAGTGACGAATCGACAGGCCACTATGGCTACACCTTC,TRBV10-3,15,NA,TRBJ1-2,NA
CASTRQGRFSEAFF,TGTGCCAGCACCCGACAGGGGCGCTTTTCTGAAGCTTTCTTT,TRBV6-5,14,TRBD1,TRBJ1-1,NA
CASSLDSSGELFF,TGTGCCAGCAGTCTCGACAGTAGCGGGGAGCTGTTTTTT,TRBV7-6,13,NA,TRBJ2-2,NA
CASSPGQRRTSGGSTDTQYF,TGTGCCAGCAGCCCCGGGCAGAGGAGGACTAGCGGGGGAAGCACAGATACGCAGTATTTT,TRBV12-3/TRBV12-4,20,TRBD2,TRBJ2-3,few
CASSWTNEQFF,TGTGCCAGCAGCTGGACCAATGAGCAGTTCTTC,TRBV7-8,11,NA,TRBJ2-1,NA
CASSSRQERYGYTF,TGTGCCAGCAGCTCGCGACAGGAACGCTATGGCTACACCTTC,TRBV13,14,NA,TRBJ1-2,few
CASSIQGMTEAFF,TGTGCCAGCAGCATCCAGGGTATGACTGAAGCTTTCTTT,TRBV7-2,13,NA,TRBJ1-1,NA
CSVTTGPPNQPQHF,TGCAGCGTCACGACAGGGCCCCCGAATCAGCCCCAGCATTTT,TRBV29-1,14,TRBD1,TRBJ1-5,few
CASQQVRGINEQFF,TGTGCCAGCCAGCAAGTGCGGGGAATAAATGAGCAGTTCTTC,TRBV24-1,14,NA,TRBJ2-1,NA
CAPTGRARSYEQYF,TGTGCCCCCACGGGTCGGGCCCGATCCTACGAGCAGTACTTC,TRBV15,14,NA,TRBJ2-7,many
CSSGALSYEQYF,TGTTCGAGCGGGGCCCTCTCCTACGAGCAGTACTTC,TRBV2,12,TRBD2,TRBJ2-7,few
CASSQGAGGSSPLHF,TGCGCCAGCAGCCAAGGGGCAGGGGGGAGCTCACCCCTCCACTTT,TRBV4-3,15,TRBD1,TRBJ1-6,many
CASSFTTGTASYEQYF,TGCGCCAGCAGCTTCACAACCGGGACAGCCTCCTACGAGCAGTACTTC,TRBV5-1,16,TRBD1,TRBJ2-7,NA
CASRGQGLDNSPLHF,TGTGCCAGCAGGGGACAGGGGCTGGATAATTCACCCCTCCACTTT,TRBV6-6,15,TRBD1,TRBJ1-6,many
CATKQGSTDTQYF,TGTGCCACCAAACAGGGTTCCACAGATACGCAGTATTTT,TRBV6-1,13,NA,TRBJ2-3,few
CASSSPAGDTQYF,TGTGCCAGCAGCTCCCCCGCGGGGGATACGCAGTATTTT,TRBV11-2,13,NA,TRBJ2-3,few
CASRRDTLGNEQFF,TGTGCCAGCCGACGGGACACGTTGGGGAATGAGCAGTTCTTC,TRBV19,14,NA,TRBJ2-1,many
CASLGTGIKSEQYF,TGTGCCAGCTTAGGCACAGGGATTAAGTCCGAGCAGTACTTC,TRBV28,14,NA,TRBJ2-7,NA
CASRAIDRTRYGYTF,TGTGCCAGCAGGGCAATAGACAGGACCCGCTATGGCTACACCTTC,TRBV27,15,NA,TRBJ1-2,few
CASSLYSMATNEKLFF,TGTGCCAGCAGCTTATACTCCATGGCAACTAATGAAAAACTGTTTTTT,TRBV7-6,16,NA,TRBJ1-4,NA
CASSTQAYNEQFF,TGTGCCAGCAGCACGCAGGCCTACAATGAGCAGTTCTTC,TRBV12-3/TRBV12-4,13,NA,TRBJ2-1,few
CASSSRQGDGELFF,TGTGCTAGCAGTTCACGACAGGGGGACGGGGAGCTGTTTTTT,TRBV7-7,14,TRBD1,TRBJ2-2,few
CASNRAGQGVNEQYF,TGTGCCAGCAACCGAGCGGGACAAGGAGTTAACGAGCAGTACTTC,TRBV6-2/TRBV6-3,15,NA,TRBJ2-7,many
CASKQGNTEAFF,TGTGCCAGTAAACAGGGGAACACTGAAGCTTTCTTT,TRBV2,12,NA,TRBJ1-1,many